This T cell receptor (beta chain) emerged from a study of shared clonotypes between healthy human individuals. General study points: The researchers took only blood, and tissue repertoires probably look different.

CDR3 length: 14 amino acids. V shed 3 bases and J shed 5 bases, with 13 bases lying between them. The V gene's germline CDR1 is MRHNA and CDR2 SNTAGT. Method: immunoSEQ multiplex PCR; TCRdb's copy keeps in-frame clones and lacks some. The sample contains about 470,000 clones, around 79% of which appear only once. As for this clone: Its antigen is still unknown.

Sequenced material: PBMCs. This receptor was identified in a woman aged 40-49 years in good health. Some clones in this sample may be carry-over from other donors' samples. V usage is TRBV6-4 and J usage is TRBJ2-5; perhaps TRBD2 as D (5 bases). The CDR3 is CASSEFEGAETQYF. The CDR3 bases are TGTGCCAGCAGTGAGTTCGAGGGCGCGGAGACCCAGTACTTC.